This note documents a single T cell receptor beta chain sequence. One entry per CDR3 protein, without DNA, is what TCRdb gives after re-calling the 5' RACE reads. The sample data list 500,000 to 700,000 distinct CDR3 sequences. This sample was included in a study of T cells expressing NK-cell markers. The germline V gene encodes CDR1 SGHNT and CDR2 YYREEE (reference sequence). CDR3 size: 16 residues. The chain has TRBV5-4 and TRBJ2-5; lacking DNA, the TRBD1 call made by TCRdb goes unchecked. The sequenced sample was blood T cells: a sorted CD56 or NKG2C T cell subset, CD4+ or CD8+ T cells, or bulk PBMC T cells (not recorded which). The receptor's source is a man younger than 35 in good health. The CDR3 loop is CASSPTGRGIQETQYF.